This entry is about one T cell receptor (beta chain). What it binds is unknown. Germline V CDR1 and CDR2: MRHNA, SNTAGT. The CDR3 is 15 residues long. After removal of 9 bases from V and 6 bases from J, the junction contained 10 bases not matched to a gene. The data originate from a study of cytomegalovirus exposure and HLA in healthy donors. Overall study findings and caveats: Apart from CMV serostatus, no immune exposure information was available. Segments of the TCR beta V type were, in most cases, productive about 90% or about 30% of the time in an earlier analysis. The authors later linked a missense DCLRE1C variant to TCR beta V- and J-gene trimming.

Primers: 60 Vbeta forward and 13 Jbeta reverse. Libraries were prepared by immunoSEQ multiplex PCR; TCRdb keeps only in-frame clonotypes and omits some of them. The sample includes approximately 180,000 clones, under 80% of them seen just once. The sequence came from a human donor in good health. The source material was PBMCs. V is TRBV6-4 and J is TRBJ1-6; 8 bases agree with TRBD1. The CDR3 bases are TGTGCCAGTAGAAGACAGGGGAGTAGTAATTCACCCCTCCACTTT. It is translated as CASRRQGSSNSPLHF.